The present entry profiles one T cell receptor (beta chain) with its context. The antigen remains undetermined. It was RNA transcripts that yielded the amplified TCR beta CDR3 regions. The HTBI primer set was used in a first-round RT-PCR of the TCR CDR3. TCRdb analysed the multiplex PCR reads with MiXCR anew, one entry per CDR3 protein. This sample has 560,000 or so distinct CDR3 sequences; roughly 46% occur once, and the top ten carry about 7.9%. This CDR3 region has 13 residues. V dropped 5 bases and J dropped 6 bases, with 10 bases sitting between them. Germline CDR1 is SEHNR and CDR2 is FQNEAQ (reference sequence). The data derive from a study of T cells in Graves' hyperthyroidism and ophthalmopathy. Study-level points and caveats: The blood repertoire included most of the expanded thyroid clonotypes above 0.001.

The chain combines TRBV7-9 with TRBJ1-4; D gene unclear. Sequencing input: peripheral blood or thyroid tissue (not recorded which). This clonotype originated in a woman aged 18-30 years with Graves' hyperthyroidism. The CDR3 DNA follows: TGTGCCAGCAGCGGAGGGATAGATGAAAAACTGTTTTTT. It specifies CASSGGIDEKLFF.